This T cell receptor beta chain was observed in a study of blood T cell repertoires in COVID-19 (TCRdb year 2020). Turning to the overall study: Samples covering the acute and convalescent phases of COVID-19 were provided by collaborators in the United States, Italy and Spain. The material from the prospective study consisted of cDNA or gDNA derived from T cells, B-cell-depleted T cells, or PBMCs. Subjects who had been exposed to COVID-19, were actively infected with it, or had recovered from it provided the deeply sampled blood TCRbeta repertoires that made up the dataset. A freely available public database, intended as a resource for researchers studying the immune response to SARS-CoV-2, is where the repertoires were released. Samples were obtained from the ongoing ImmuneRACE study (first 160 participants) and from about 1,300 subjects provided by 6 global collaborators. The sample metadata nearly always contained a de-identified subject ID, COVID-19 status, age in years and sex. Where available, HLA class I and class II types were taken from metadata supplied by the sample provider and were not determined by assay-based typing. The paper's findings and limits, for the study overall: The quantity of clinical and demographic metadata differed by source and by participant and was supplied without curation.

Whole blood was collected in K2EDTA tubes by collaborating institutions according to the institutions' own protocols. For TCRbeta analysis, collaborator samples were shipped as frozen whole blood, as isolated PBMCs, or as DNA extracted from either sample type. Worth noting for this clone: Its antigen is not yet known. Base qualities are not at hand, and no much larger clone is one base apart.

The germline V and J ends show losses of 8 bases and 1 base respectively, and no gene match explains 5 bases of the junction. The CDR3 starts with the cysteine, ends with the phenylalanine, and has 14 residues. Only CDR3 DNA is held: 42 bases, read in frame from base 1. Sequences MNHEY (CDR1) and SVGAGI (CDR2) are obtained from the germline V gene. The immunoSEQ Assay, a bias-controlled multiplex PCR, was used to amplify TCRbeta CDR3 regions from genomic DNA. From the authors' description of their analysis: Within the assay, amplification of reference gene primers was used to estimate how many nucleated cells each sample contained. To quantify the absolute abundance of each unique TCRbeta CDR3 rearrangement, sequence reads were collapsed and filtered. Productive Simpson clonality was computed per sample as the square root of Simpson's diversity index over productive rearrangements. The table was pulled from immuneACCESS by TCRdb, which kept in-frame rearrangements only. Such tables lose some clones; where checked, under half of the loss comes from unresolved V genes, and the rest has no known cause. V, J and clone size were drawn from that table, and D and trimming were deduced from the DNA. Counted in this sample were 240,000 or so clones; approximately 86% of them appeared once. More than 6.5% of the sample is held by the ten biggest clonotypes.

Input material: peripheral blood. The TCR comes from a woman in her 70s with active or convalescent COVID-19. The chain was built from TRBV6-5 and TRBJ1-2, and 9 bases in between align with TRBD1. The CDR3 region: CASSTDRGNYGYTF. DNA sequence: TGTGCCAGCTCGACGGACAGGGGTAACTATGGCTACACCTTC.